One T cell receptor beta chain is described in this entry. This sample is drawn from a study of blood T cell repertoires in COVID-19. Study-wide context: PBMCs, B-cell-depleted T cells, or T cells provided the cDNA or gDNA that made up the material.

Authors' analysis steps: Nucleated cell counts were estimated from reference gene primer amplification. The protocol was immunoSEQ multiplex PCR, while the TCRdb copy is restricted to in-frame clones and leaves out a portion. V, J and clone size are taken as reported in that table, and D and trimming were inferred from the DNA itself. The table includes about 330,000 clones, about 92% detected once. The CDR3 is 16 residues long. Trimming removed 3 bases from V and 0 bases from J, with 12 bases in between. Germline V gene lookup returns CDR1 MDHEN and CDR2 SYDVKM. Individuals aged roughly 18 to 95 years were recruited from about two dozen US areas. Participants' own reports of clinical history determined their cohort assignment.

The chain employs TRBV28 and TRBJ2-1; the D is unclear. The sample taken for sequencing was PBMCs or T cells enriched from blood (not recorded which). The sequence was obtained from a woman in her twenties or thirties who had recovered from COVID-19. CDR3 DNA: TGTGCCAGCAGTTTGCGGTCTGCCTTCTCCTACAATGAGCAGTTCTTC. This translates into CASSLRSAFSYNEQFF.